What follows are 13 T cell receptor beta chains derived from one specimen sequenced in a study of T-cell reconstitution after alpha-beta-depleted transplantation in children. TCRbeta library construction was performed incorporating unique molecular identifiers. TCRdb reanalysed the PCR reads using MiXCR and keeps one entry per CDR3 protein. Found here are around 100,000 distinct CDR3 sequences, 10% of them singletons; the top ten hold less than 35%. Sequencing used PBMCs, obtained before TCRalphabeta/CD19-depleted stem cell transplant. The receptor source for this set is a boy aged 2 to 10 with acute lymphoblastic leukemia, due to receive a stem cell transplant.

This chain's CDR3 is CSVDLGGGETQYF. CDR3 in DNA: TGCAGCGTTGACCTTGGAGGAGGGGAGACCCAGTACTTC. This rearrangement joins TRBV29-1 to TRBJ2-5; a possible D gene is TRBD2 (6 bases). The CDR3 has 13 amino acids. Germline V gives CDR1 SQVTM, CDR2 ANQGSEA. The ends were cut back, 3 bases at V and 5 bases at J, with 13 bases in the middle.

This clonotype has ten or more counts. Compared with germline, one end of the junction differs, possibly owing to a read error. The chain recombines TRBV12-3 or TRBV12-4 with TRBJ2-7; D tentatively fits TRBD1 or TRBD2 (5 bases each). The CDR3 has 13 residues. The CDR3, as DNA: TGTGCCAGCACCAAAGGGGTAGCGACTCCTCCTTGCTTC. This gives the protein CASTKGVATPPCF.

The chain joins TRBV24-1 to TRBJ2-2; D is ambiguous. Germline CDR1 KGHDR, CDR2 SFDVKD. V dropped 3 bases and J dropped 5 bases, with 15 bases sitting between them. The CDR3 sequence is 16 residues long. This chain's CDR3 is CATSDPRLYSTGELFF. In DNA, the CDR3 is TGTGCCACCAGTGATCCGAGACTCTACTCGACCGGGGAGCTGTTTTTT.

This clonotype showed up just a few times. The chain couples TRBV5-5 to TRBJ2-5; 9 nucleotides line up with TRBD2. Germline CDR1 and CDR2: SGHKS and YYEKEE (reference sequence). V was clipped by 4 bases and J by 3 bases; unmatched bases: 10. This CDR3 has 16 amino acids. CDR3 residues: CASSGSGRIQKETQYF. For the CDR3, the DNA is TGTGCCAGCAGCGGAAGCGGGAGGATACAAAAAGAGACCCAGTACTTC.

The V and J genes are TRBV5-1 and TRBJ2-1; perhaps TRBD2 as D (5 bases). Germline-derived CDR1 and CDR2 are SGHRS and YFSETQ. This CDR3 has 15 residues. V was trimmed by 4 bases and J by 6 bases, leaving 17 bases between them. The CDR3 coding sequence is TGCGCCAGCAGCCACAACTCCTATCGGGGCAATGAGCAGTTCTTC. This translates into CASSHNSYRGNEQFF. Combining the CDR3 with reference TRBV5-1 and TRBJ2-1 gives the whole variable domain KAGVTQTPRYLIKTRGQQVTLSCSPISGHRSVSWYQQTPGQGLQFLFEYFSETQRNKGNFPGRFSGRQFSNSRSEMNVSTLELGDSALYLCASSHNSYRGNEQFFGPGTRLTVL.

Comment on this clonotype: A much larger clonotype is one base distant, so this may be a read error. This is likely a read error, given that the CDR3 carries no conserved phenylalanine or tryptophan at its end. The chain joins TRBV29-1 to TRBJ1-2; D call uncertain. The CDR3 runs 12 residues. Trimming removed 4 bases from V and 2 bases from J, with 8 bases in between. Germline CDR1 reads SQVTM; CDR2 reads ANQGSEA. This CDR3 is CSVGATNYGYTC. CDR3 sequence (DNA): TGCAGCGTTGGAGCAACCAACTATGGCTACACCTGC.

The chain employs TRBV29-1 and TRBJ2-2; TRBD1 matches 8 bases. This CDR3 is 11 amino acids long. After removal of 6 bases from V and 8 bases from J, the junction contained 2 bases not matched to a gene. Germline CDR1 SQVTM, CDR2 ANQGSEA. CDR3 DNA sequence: TGCAGCGTCCGACAGGGGGGGGAGCTGTTTTTT. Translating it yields CSVRQGGELFF.

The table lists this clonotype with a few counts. CDR3 sequence (DNA): TGTGCCAGCAGCCGCCGAGGTAGCGGTCCGAGCACAGATACGCAGTATTTT. Translated: CASSRRGSGPSTDTQYF. The V gene is TRBV6-2 or TRBV6-3, the J gene TRBJ2-3, with a weak D call TRBD2 (6 bases). The CDR3 spans 17 residues. Deletions cut 6 bases from V and 0 bases from J, with 19 bases between. From germline, CDR1 is MNHEY and CDR2 SVGEGT.

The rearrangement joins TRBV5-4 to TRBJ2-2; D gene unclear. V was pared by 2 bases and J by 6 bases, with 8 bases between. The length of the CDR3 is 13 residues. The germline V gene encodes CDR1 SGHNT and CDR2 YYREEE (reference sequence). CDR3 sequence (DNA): TGTGCCAGCAGCTTATCGGAATCCGGGGAGCTGTTTTTT. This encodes CASSLSESGELFF.

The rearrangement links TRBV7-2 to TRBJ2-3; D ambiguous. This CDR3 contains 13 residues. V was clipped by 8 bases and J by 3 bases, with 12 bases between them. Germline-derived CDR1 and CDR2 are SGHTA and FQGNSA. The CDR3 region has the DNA TGTGCCAGCTCCTGGTTTGGGACAGATACGCAGTATTTT. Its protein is CASSWFGTDTQYF.

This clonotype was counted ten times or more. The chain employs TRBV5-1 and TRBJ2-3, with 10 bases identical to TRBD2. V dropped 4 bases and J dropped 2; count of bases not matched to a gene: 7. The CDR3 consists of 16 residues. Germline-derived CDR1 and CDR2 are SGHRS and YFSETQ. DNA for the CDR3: TGCGCCAGCAGCCCAACGACTAGCGGGCACACAGATACGCAGTATTTT. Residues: CASSPTTSGHTDTQYF.

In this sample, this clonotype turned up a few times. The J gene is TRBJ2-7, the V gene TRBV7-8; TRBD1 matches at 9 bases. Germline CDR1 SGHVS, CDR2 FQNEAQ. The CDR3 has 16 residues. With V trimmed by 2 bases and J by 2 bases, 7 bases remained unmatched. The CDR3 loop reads CASSLLGTGITYEQYF. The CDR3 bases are TGTGCCAGCAGCTTATTAGGGACAGGGATAACCTACGAGCAGTACTTC. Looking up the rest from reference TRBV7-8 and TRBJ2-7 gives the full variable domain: GAGVSQSPRYKVAKRGQDVALRCDPISGHVSLFWYQQALGQGPEFLTYFQNEAQLDKSGLPSDRFFAERPEGSVSTLKIQRTQQEDSAVYLCASSLLGTGITYEQYFGPGTRLTVT.

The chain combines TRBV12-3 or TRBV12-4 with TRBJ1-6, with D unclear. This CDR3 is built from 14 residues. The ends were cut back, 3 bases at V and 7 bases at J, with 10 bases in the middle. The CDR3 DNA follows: TGTGCCAGCAGTTTGAGCGGCCCAAATTCACCCCTCCACTTT. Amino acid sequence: CASSLSGPNSPLHF.